The 12 T cell receptor beta chains given below trace back to one sample, sequenced in a study of T cells in Graves' hyperthyroidism and ophthalmopathy. RNA transcripts gave rise to amplified TCR beta CDR3 regions. First-round RT-PCR with HTBI primers amplified the TCR CDR3 region. MiXCR, applied by TCRdb to the multiplex PCR reads, yields one record per CDR3 protein. The data show approximately 690,000 distinct CDR3 sequences, with around 21% seen just once and over 30% held by the top ten. Specimen: blood. Source of these receptors: a man aged 30 to 39 with Graves' ophthalmopathy.

This clonotype has a count of ten or more. The chain carries TRBV5-5 and TRBJ1-5; no clear D gene. V gave up 4 bases and J gave up 4 bases, with 15 bases separating them. Germline V gene sequence: CDR1 SGHKS, CDR2 YYEKEE (reference sequence). The CDR3 is 15 residues long. The CDR3 here is CASSPDRGSNQPQHF. As DNA, the CDR3 is TGTGCCAGCAGCCCGGACCGGGGTAGTAATCAGCCCCAGCATTTT.

This clonotype has at least ten counts. The chain joins TRBV7-3 to TRBJ2-1; TRBD2 is a possible D gene (6 bases). V lost 2 bases to trimming and J lost 0 bases, with 17 bases between them. Germline CDR1 and CDR2: SGHTA and FQGTGA. This CDR3 contains 18 residues. CDR3 bases: TGTGCCAGCAGCTTAGGTGGCCGTAGCGGTAGCTCCTACAATGAGCAGTTCTTC. Translating gives CASSLGGRSGSSYNEQFF.

V and J are TRBV27 and TRBJ2-7, with TRBD2 matching over 7 bases. Germline values: CDR1 MNHEY, CDR2 SMNVEV (reference sequence). The CDR3 is 17 amino acids. The J segment lost 7 bases and the V segment lost 1 base, leaving 16 bases of the junction unmatched. The CDR3 sequence: CASSLLHPDPWEGEQYF. CDR3 nucleotide sequence: TGTGCCAGCAGTTTATTGCATCCGGACCCCTGGGAGGGGGAGCAGTACTTC.

Ten or more counts support this clonotype. The chain carries TRBV6-2 or TRBV6-3 and TRBJ1-1; 9 nucleotides match TRBD1. Trimming cost V 2 bases and J 5 bases; bases outside gene matches: 6. Germline V gives CDR1 MNHEY, CDR2 SVGEGT. This CDR3 contains 15 residues. The CDR3 bases are TGTGCCAGCAGTTACACCCGGGACAGGGCGACTGAAGCTTTCTTT. It translates to CASSYTRDRATEAFF.

V usage is TRBV10-3 and J usage is TRBJ1-4; 7 positions match TRBD1. The J segment lost 4 bases and the V segment lost 10 bases, leaving 12 bases of the junction unmatched. CDR1 and CDR2 (germline): ENHRY, SYGVKD. The CDR3 loop spans 15 amino acids. CDR3 bases: TGTGCCAGCAGGAGCCGGGACAGCCTTAATGAAAAACTGTTTTTT. It is translated as CASRSRDSLNEKLFF.

The rearrangement links TRBV6-6 to TRBJ1-6; 9 nucleotides agree with TRBD1. CDR3 size: 15 residues. Per germline, CDR1 MNHNY and CDR2 SVGAGI (reference sequence). V dropped 1 base and J dropped 9; count of bases not matched to a gene: 4. The CDR3 loop reads CASSYFGQGFSPLHF. The CDR3 DNA sequence: TGTGCCAGCAGTTACTTCGGACAGGGGTTTTCACCCCTCCACTTT.

This clonotype was recorded a few times. The rearrangement links TRBV5-4 to TRBJ2-1, with no clear D. V dropped 2 bases and J dropped 10 bases, with 10 bases sitting between them. The length of the CDR3 is 12 residues. CDR1 is SGHNT, CDR2 YYREEE, per germline (reference sequence). CDR3 sequence reads: CASSLLNVEQFF. CDR3 nucleotide sequence: TGTGCCAGCAGCTTACTCAACGTGGAGCAGTTCTTC.

This clonotype came up a few times. The chain carries TRBV20-1 and TRBJ1-5; no reliable D call. Germline values: CDR1 DFQATT, CDR2 SNEGSKA (reference sequence). V was pared by 0 bases and J by 1 base, with 4 bases between. This CDR3 comprises 13 residues. CDR3 protein: CSARDRSNQPQHF. CDR3 DNA: TGCAGTGCTAGAGATCGCAGCAATCAGCCCCAGCATTTT.

The V gene is TRBV2, the J gene TRBJ2-1; possibly TRBD2 for D (6 bases). The CDR3 is 14 amino acids. The V gene's germline CDR1 is SNHLY and CDR2 FYNNEI. The V end lost 7 bases, the J end lost 4 bases, and 14 bases lay between the germline ends. CDR3 nucleotides: TGTGCCAGCACCCCGGGGGTGGGGTACAATGAGCAGTTCTTC. It specifies CASTPGVGYNEQFF.

This clonotype appeared many times. J is TRBJ1-1 and V is TRBV5-1, with D hard to call. CDR1 is SGHRS, CDR2 YFSETQ, per germline. V was pared by 2 bases and J by 7 bases, with 6 bases between. CDR3 length equals 11 residues. The CDR3 sequence is CASSFAGEAFF. In DNA form, the CDR3 reads TGCGCCAGCAGCTTTGCCGGTGAAGCTTTCTTT.

This clonotype was seen ten or more times. The J gene is TRBJ1-1, the V gene TRBV11-2; 8 bases fit TRBD1. This CDR3 has 16 amino acids. CDR1 is SGHAT and CDR2 is FQNNGV in the germline V gene. V lost 4 bases, J lost 1 base, and 8 bases stayed unmatched. CDR3 in amino acids: CASSSTGQGGNTEAFF. CDR3 coding DNA: TGTGCCAGCAGCTCGACCGGACAGGGTGGGAACACTGAAGCTTTCTTT.

This clonotype was seen ten or more times. The chain uses TRBV18 and TRBJ2-1; D perhaps matches TRBD1 (5 bases). CDR3 length equals 15 residues. V dropped 3 bases and J dropped 0 bases, with 9 bases sitting between them. The germline gives CDR1 KGHSH, CDR2 LQKENI. The CDR3 coding sequence is TGTGCCAGCTCACCGGGGCAGTCCTCCTACAATGAGCAGTTCTTC. Amino acids: CASSPGQSSYNEQFF.